What follows are 19 T cell receptor beta chains derived from one specimen sequenced in a study of blood T cell repertoires in COVID-19 (dated by TCRdb to 2020 to 2022). Receptor amplification or capture employed the immunoSEQ multiplex PCR assay. Drawn from immuneACCESS, this table holds only the in-frame rearrangements with V and J called that TCRdb kept. Clones are partly lost; checked studies trace under half to an unresolved V gene and leave the rest unexplained. The sample table records 200,000 to 250,000 clones; 75% to 95% of these occur just once. In total, the top ten clones hold over 1.5% of the sample. Sequenced sample: PBMCs or T cells enriched from blood (not recorded which). Receptors originate from a woman in her late teens or twenties who had recovered from COVID-19.

The chain joins TRBV5-6 to TRBJ2-4; 8 bases fit TRBD2. CDR1 and CDR2 (germline): SGHDT, YYEEEE. Trimming cost V 1 base and J 8 bases; bases outside gene matches: 11. The CDR3 length is 16 residues. The CDR3 nucleotides are TGTGCCAGCAGCTTGTTGGGCGGGGGGCTAAGAGACATTCAGTACTTC. It specifies CASSLLGGGLRDIQYF.

This chain uses TRBV7-2 with TRBJ1-6; 7 nucleotides match TRBD1. The CDR3 spans 15 residues. Germline V gene sequence: CDR1 SGHTA, CDR2 FQGNSA. V was clipped by 4 bases and J by 4 bases; unmatched bases: 4. DNA of the CDR3: TGTGCCAGCAGCTGGGGACAGCTTTATAATTCACCCCTCCACTTT. Encoded protein: CASSWGQLYNSPLHF.

This sequence joins TRBV5-1 and TRBJ2-1; 7 nucleotides line up with TRBD2. This CDR3 is 16 amino acids long. Looked up from germline, CDR1 is SGHRS and CDR2 is YFSETQ. With 5 bases clipped from V and 3 bases from J, the junction kept 11 bases outside the gene matches. The CDR3 here is CASSSIAGSLYNEQFF. The CDR3 DNA reads as TGCGCCAGCAGTTCTATAGCGGGCAGCCTCTACAATGAGCAGTTCTTC.

The J gene is TRBJ2-5, the V gene TRBV7-8; no firm D call. The V and J ends lost 5 bases and 4 bases respectively, with 5 bases between them. The CDR3 has 11 residues. Germline V gene lookup returns CDR1 SGHVS and CDR2 FQNEAQ. CDR3 sequence reads: CASSPRETQYF. CDR3 in DNA: TGTGCCAGCAGCCCCCGAGAGACCCAGTACTTC.

This chain uses TRBV12-3 or TRBV12-4 with TRBJ1-2; D not certain. The CDR3 is made up of 12 amino acids. The V end lost 5 bases, the J end lost 4 bases, and 8 bases lay between the germline ends. This CDR3 reads CASSRRGYGYTF. DNA for the CDR3: TGTGCCAGCAGTCGCCGGGGCTATGGCTACACCTTC.

The genes are TRBV5-1 and TRBJ1-2; a possible D gene is TRBD1 (6 bases). Germline values: CDR1 SGHRS, CDR2 YFSETQ. Trimming took off 4 bases at V and 2 bases at J, with 15 bases between the two ends. The CDR3 runs to 15 residues. In DNA form, the CDR3 reads TGCGCCAGCAGCATAGGACAGAATCTAAACTATGGCTACACCTTC. Protein sequence: CASSIGQNLNYGYTF. Full variable domain (missing parts from reference TRBV5-1 and TRBJ1-2): KAGVTQTPRYLIKTRGQQVTLSCSPISGHRSVSWYQQTPGQGLQFLFEYFSETQRNKGNFPGRFSGRQFSNSRSEMNVSTLELGDSALYLCASSIGQNLNYGYTFGSGTRLTVV.

The chain has TRBV4-2 and TRBJ1-4, with D uncertain. In germline, CDR1 is LGHNA, CDR2 YNFKEQ. The germline V and J ends were trimmed by 0 bases and 3 bases, with 11 bases remaining between them. This CDR3 has 16 residues. The CDR3 here is CASSQEVAGANEKLFF. The CDR3 nucleotides read TGTGCCAGCAGCCAAGAGGTGGCGGGTGCTAATGAAAAACTGTTTTTT.

The chain has TRBV13 and TRBJ1-2; D perhaps matches TRBD1 (5 bases). V lost 5 bases, J lost 2 bases, and 15 bases lay in between. The CDR3 consists of 15 residues. Germline CDR1 is PRHDT and CDR2 is FYEKMQ (reference sequence). The CDR3: CASSPRSGKNYGYTF. CDR3 in DNA: TGTGCCAGCAGCCCAAGATCAGGGAAGAACTATGGCTACACCTTC.

The CDR3 nucleotides are TGTGCCAGCAGTTACAACCAGGGGAGAAACATTCAGTACTTC. This encodes CASSYNQGRNIQYF. The rearrangement links TRBV6-5 to TRBJ2-4, with D perhaps matching TRBD1 (6 bases). With 2 bases removed from V and 6 bases from J, the gap between germline ends came to 11 bases. CDR3 length equals 14 residues. Germline CDR1 reads MNHEY; CDR2 reads SVGAGI.

V is TRBV5-1 and J is TRBJ2-7, with TRBD1 matching over 7 bases. CDR3 length equals 14 residues. The V gene end was trimmed by 4 bases and the J gene end by 2 bases; junction bases not matched to a gene: 6. The V gene's germline CDR1 is SGHRS and CDR2 YFSETQ. The CDR3 nucleotides are TGCGCCAGCAGCCCCGGGACAGTCGCCTACGAGCAGTACTTC. Translated: CASSPGTVAYEQYF.

The chain joins TRBV6-1 to TRBJ1-2, with a weak D call TRBD1 (6 bases). The V and J ends lost 2 bases and 4 bases respectively, with 14 bases between them. Germline CDR1 is MNHNS and CDR2 is SASEGT. The CDR3 has 15 amino acids. The CDR3 region is CASSEMGARPYGYTF. CDR3 sequence (DNA): TGTGCCAGCAGTGAAATGGGGGCCCGACCCTATGGCTACACCTTC.

This clone was seen once. Distinct nucleotide sequences in the sample also encode this CDR3. J is TRBJ2-5 and V is TRBV5-1; the D gene is possibly TRBD2 (6 bases). The CDR3 contains 14 residues. V lost 4 bases to trimming and J lost 2 bases, with 12 bases between them. CDR1 SGHRS and CDR2 YFSETQ come from the germline V gene. The CDR3 spells CASSRDSSQETQYF. The CDR3 bases are TGCGCCAGCAGCCGGGACTCCTCTCAAGAGACCCAGTACTTC.

This chain joins TRBV29-1 and TRBJ2-2, with 7 bases aligning to TRBD2. J lost 4 bases, V lost 7 bases, and 12 bases had no gene match. The germline V gene has CDR1 SQVTM and CDR2 ANQGSEA. This CDR3 has 15 amino acids. Here the CDR3 DNA reads TGCAGCGCCTCTGGGGGAGCGGGGTTCACCGGGGAGCTGTTTTTT. Residues: CSASGGAGFTGELFF.

The chain carries TRBV27 and TRBJ1-4, with 7 nucleotides matching TRBD1. CDR3 length: 17 amino acids. The V gene's germline CDR1 is MNHEY and CDR2 SMNVEV (reference sequence). Trimming at V came to 5 bases and at J to 0 bases, leaving 9 bases not matched to a gene. The DNA of the CDR3 is TGTGCCAGCAGTCGAAGAGGGGGCCCGTCAACTAATGAAAAACTGTTTTTT. Translation: CASSRRGGPSTNEKLFF.

The V call is TRBV28, the J call TRBJ1-1; a weak D match, TRBD1 (6 bases). CDR1 MDHEN and CDR2 SYDVKM come from the germline V gene. Trimming stripped 11 bases from V and 0 bases from J, with 16 bases between. The CDR3 loop spans 14 amino acids. As DNA, the CDR3 is TGTGCCTCACAGCCAGACAGGCTGAACACTGAAGCTTTCTTT. Protein sequence: CASQPDRLNTEAFF.

CDR3 sequence: CASSPQQGAKETQYF. The CDR3, as DNA: TGTGCCAGCAGTCCCCAACAGGGGGCTAAAGAGACCCAGTACTTC. The V call is TRBV27, the J call TRBJ2-5, with 9 bases aligning to TRBD1. Germline CDR1 reads MNHEY; CDR2 reads SMNVEV (reference sequence). The V and J ends lost 5 bases and 3 bases, in that order; junction bases with no gene match: 7. This CDR3 has 15 residues.

The gene calls are TRBV3-1 (or the pseudogene TRBV3-2) and TRBJ2-5, with TRBD2 matching 14 bases. After removal of 1 base from V and 3 bases from J, the junction contained 10 bases not matched to a gene. The CDR3 is 19 residues long. The germline V gene encodes CDR1 LGHDT and CDR2 YNNKEL (reference sequence). The DNA of the CDR3 is TGTGCCAGCAGCCAAGTGAGAACTTCGACTAGCGGGAGGGAAGAGACCCAGTACTTC. Its protein product is CASSQVRTSTSGREETQYF.

The rearrangement joins TRBV18 to TRBJ2-2, with 7 bases fitting TRBD1. Germline lookup yields CDR1 KGHSH and CDR2 LQKENI. Unmatched junction bases numbered 2, after V lost 3 bases and J lost 1 base. This CDR3 spans 15 amino acids. The CDR3 loop reads CASSPRTGNTGELFF. The CDR3 DNA reads TGTGCCAGCTCACCTCGGACAGGGAACACCGGGGAGCTGTTTTTT.

This chain joins TRBV24-1 and TRBJ2-3; D is unresolved. The V and J ends lost 3 bases and 0 bases respectively, with 9 bases between them. Germline values: CDR1 KGHDR, CDR2 SFDVKD. CDR3 length equals 15 residues. The chain's CDR3 is CATSDRVKSTDTQYF. DNA of the CDR3: TGTGCCACCAGTGATCGGGTAAAAAGCACAGATACGCAGTATTTT.